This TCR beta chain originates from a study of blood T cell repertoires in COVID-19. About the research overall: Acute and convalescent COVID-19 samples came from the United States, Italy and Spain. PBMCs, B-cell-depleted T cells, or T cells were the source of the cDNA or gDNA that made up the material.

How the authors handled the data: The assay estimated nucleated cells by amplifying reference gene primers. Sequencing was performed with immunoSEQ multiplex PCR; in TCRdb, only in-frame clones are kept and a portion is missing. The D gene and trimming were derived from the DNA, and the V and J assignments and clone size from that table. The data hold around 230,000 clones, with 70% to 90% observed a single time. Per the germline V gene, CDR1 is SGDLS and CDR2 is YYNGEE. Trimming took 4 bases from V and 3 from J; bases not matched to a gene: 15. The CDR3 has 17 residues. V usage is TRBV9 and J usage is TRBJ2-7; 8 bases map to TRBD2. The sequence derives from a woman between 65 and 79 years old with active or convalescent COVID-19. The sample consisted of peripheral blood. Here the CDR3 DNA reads TGTGCCAGCAGCCCCAGAACGGGAGGGCCCCCTGACTACGAGCAGTACTTC. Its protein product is CASSPRTGGPPDYEQYF. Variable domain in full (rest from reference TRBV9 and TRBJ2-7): DSGVTQTPKHLITATGQRVTLRCSPRSGDLSVYWYQQSLDQGLQFLIQYYNGEERAKGNILERFSAQQFPDLHSELNLSSLELGDSALYFCASSPRTGGPPDYEQYFGPGTRLTVT.